This TCR beta chain was identified in a study of blood T cell repertoires in COVID-19. As for the study in general: COVID-19 samples collected from the United States, Italy and Spain covered acute and convalescent phases. Sample material is recorded as cDNA or gDNA derived from T cells, B-cell-depleted T cells, or PBMCs.

Clones were sequenced by immunoSEQ multiplex PCR, and TCRdb holds only the in-frame ones, with some missing. This sample has under 450,000 clones; 81% occur once, and the top ten carry 0.85% to 1.2%. The CDR3 has 16 residues. J gave up 4 bases and V 7 bases, and 13 bases lay outside the gene matches. Germline V gene sequence: CDR1 MDHEN, CDR2 SYDVKM. The gene calls are TRBV28 and TRBJ2-5; 9 bases agree with TRBD2. This TCR was sampled from a human donor with acute or convalescent COVID-19. The donor label of this sample is uncertain. Sequenced input: peripheral blood. The CDR3 loop reads CASTLLSGGTLETQYF. The CDR3 DNA is TGTGCCAGCACTCTACTTAGCGGGGGAACCTTAGAGACCCAGTACTTC.